This is a list of T cell receptor beta chains from one sample in a study of cytomegalovirus exposure and HLA in healthy donors. Profiling relied on immunoSEQ multiplex PCR, and the TCRdb table lists in-frame clones only, not all of them. The table includes about 140,000 clones, about three quarters detected once. The sample consisted of PBMCs. These receptors originate from a woman in her forties in good health and CMV-seronegative. CDR3s include the opening cysteine and the closing phenylalanine or tryptophan. Fields, in order: D gene, J gene, V gene, clone size, CDR3 protein, CDR3 DNA. A D gene is named only where the DNA matches it firmly. Only part of the rows carry a size: once, few, many, or a class if the clone is expanded.

>TRBD1|TRBJ2-7|TRBV10-3|.
CAISTGTGGGYEQYF
TGTGCCATCAGTACTGGGACAGGTGGTGGCTACGAGCAGTACTTC
>.|TRBJ2-1|TRBV5-8|.
CASSLRARGSYNEQFF
TGTGCCAGCAGCTTGCGAGCCCGGGGCTCCTACAATGAGCAGTTCTTC
>.|TRBJ1-5|TRBV25-1|.
CASSETGILDQPQHF
TGTGCCAGCAGTGAAACAGGGATTTTGGATCAGCCCCAGCATTTT
>.|TRBJ2-2|TRBV5-1|.
CASSRDSTTGELFF
TGCGCCAGCAGCCGCGACAGTACCACCGGGGAGCTGTTTTTT
>TRBD1|TRBJ1-4|TRBV5-1|.
CASSEDRGTNEKLFF
TGCGCCAGCAGCGAAGACAGGGGAACTAATGAAAAACTGTTTTTT
>.|TRBJ1-2|TRBV18|.
CASSPPVSGFGYTF
TGTGCCAGCTCACCCCCAGTATCAGGGTTCGGCTACACCTTC
>TRBD2|TRBJ2-1|TRBV7-2|.
CASKNQAGSYNEQFF
TGTGCCAGCAAGAACCAAGCGGGGTCCTACAATGAGCAGTTCTTC
>.|TRBJ2-7|TRBV5-6|.
CASGVACEQYF
TGTGCCAGCGGAGTAGCTTGTGAGCAGTACTTC
>TRBD1|TRBJ2-3|TRBV19|.
CASSRQGTIDTQYF
TGTGCCAGTAGTCGACAGGGGACGATTGATACGCAGTATTTT
>.|TRBJ1-6|TRBV7-9|.
CASSSGTPFGSYNSPLHF
TGTGCCAGCAGCTCCGGGACACCCTTTGGCTCCTATAATTCACCCCTCCACTTT
>TRBD1|TRBJ2-3|TRBV7-2|.
CASSLASGGRDTQYF
TGTGCCAGCAGCTTAGCTTCAGGGGGCAGGGATACGCAGTATTTT
>.|TRBJ1-6|TRBV2|.
CASNVAPQTGFNSPLHF
TGTGCCAGCAACGTCGCCCCACAAACAGGGTTCAATTCACCCCTCCACTTT
>.|TRBJ1-5|TRBV4-1|once
CASSQTSGNQPQHF
TGCGCCAGCAGCCAAACCTCGGGAAATCAGCCCCAGCATTTT
>.|TRBJ2-5|TRBV10-3|.
CAISDRLQETQYF
TGTGCCATCAGTGACAGGCTCCAAGAGACCCAGTACTTC
>TRBD1|TRBJ1-2|TRBV5-4|.
CASSSQAGQGGGYTF
TGTGCCAGCAGCTCCCAAGCAGGACAGGGGGGCGGCTACACCTTC
>.|TRBJ2-7|TRBV5-1|.
CASSPEPGLRYEQYF
TGCGCCAGCAGCCCTGAACCCGGGTTACGGTACGAGCAGTACTTC
>.|TRBJ1-3|TRBV19|few
CASSIEGTDPRSGNTIYF
TGTGCCAGTAGTATAGAGGGCACAGACCCTCGCTCTGGAAACACCATATATTTT
>.|TRBJ2-5|TRBV9|.
CASSVGGGAPQETQYF
TGTGCCAGCAGCGTAGGAGGTGGTGCACCCCAAGAGACCCAGTACTTC
>TRBD2|TRBJ2-7|TRBV6-1|.
CASERLAGDSYEQYF
TGTGCCAGCGAAAGACTAGCGGGGGACTCCTACGAGCAGTACTTC